The 14 T cell receptor beta chains in this list originate from one sample, sequenced in a study of blood T cell repertoires in COVID-19. Only in-frame clones appear in the TCRdb table, and some are missing; sequencing was by immunoSEQ multiplex PCR. The sample consists of 410,000 or so clones, about 91% of them appearing once. Sequencing was performed on peripheral blood. The receptor set was obtained from a woman between 40 and 50 years old with COVID-19, enrolled during active disease.

V gene TRBV19 combines with J gene TRBJ2-1, with TRBD2 matching over 7 bases. The V and J ends lost 5 bases and 0 bases, in that order; junction bases with no gene match: 7. The length of the CDR3 is 16 residues. Germline V lookup: CDR1 LNHDA, CDR2 SQIVND (reference sequence). The CDR3 here is CASSRTGTTSYNEQFF. CDR3 DNA: TGTGCCAGTAGTCGAACCGGGACTACCTCCTACAATGAGCAGTTCTTC.

The V call is TRBV29-1, the J call TRBJ1-4; 7 bases are shared with TRBD1. Germline V gene data show CDR1 as SQVTM and CDR2 as ANQGSEA. V lost 1 base to trimming and J lost 4 bases; unmatched junction nucleotides: 6. This CDR3 has 15 amino acids. The CDR3 DNA sequence: TGCAGCGTTGAAGGGGGGACAGATGGTAATGAAAAACTGTTTTTT. Translated, it gives CSVEGGTDGNEKLFF.

V and J are TRBV18 and TRBJ2-1; D is perhaps TRBD1 (5 bases). V was pared by 2 bases and J by 8 bases, with 19 bases between. The CDR3 length is 16 residues. Germline assignment: CDR1 KGHSH and CDR2 LQKENI. The CDR3 DNA reads as TGTGCCAGCTCACCATGGGCCTCTAACTTAGGGGATGAGCAGTTCTTC. Protein: CASSPWASNLGDEQFF.

The genes are TRBV20-1 and TRBJ1-2; no firm D call. The CDR3 covers 11 residues. The germline CDR1 and CDR2 sequences are DFQATT and SNEGSKA (reference sequence). Trimming stripped 1 base from V and 6 bases from J, with 6 bases between. The CDR3 bases are TGCAGTGCTAGAGTCCGGGATGGCTACACCTTC. It is translated as CSARVRDGYTF.

This chain links TRBV9 with TRBJ1-1, with D perhaps TRBD1 (5 bases). Germline V CDR1 and CDR2: SGDLS, YYNGEE. The CDR3 sequence is 16 residues long. V shed 0 bases and J shed 4 bases, with 16 bases lying between them. The DNA of the CDR3 is TGTGCCAGCAGCGTAGCAACGGGGGTTGCAGGCACTGAAGCTTTCTTT. This codes for CASSVATGVAGTEAFF. Full variable domain (rest looked up from reference TRBV9 and TRBJ1-1): DSGVTQTPKHLITATGQRVTLRCSPRSGDLSVYWYQQSLDQGLQFLIQYYNGEERAKGNILERFSAQQFPDLHSELNLSSLELGDSALYFCASSVATGVAGTEAFFGQGTRLTVV.

The chain recombines TRBV7-2 with TRBJ2-7; 10 bases agree with TRBD2. The trim removed 2 bases at V and 4 bases at J, leaving 5 bases unmatched. CDR1 and CDR2 from the germline V gene are SGHTA and FQGNSA. CDR3 length: 15 amino acids. CDR3 coding DNA: TGTGCCAGCAGCTTAAGAGCGGGGGGGAATTACGAGCAGTACTTC. Amino acids: CASSLRAGGNYEQYF.

V gene TRBV19 combines with J gene TRBJ1-1, with D tentatively TRBD1 (5 bases). V was shortened by 6 bases and J by 3 bases, with 20 bases between the two germline ends. CDR1 and CDR2 from the germline V gene are LNHDA and SQIVND (reference sequence). The CDR3 is 16 amino acids. In DNA form, the CDR3 reads TGTGCCAGTAGCCCAGGGTGGGATAGAAGTGACACTGAAGCTTTCTTT. This encodes CASSPGWDRSDTEAFF.

This clone came up once. CDR3 in amino acids: CASSGGGFGNTIYF. In DNA, the CDR3 is TGTGCCAGCAGCGGAGGGGGCTTTGGAAACACCATATATTTT. The chain is built from TRBV9 and TRBJ1-3; 7 bases match TRBD1. This CDR3 has 14 amino acids. V gave up 3 bases and J gave up 3 bases; unmatched junction bases: 3. The V gene's germline CDR1 is SGDLS and CDR2 YYNGEE. Full variable domain (rest looked up from reference TRBV9 and TRBJ1-3): DSGVTQTPKHLITATGQRVTLRCSPRSGDLSVYWYQQSLDQGLQFLIQYYNGEERAKGNILERFSAQQFPDLHSELNLSSLELGDSALYFCASSGGGFGNTIYFGEGSWLTVV.

The rearrangement uses TRBV21-1 and TRBJ2-7; no check of the table's D call, TRBD1, against the DNA was made. TRBV21-1 is a documented pseudogene. The CDR3 length is 16 residues. The CDR3 loop is CASSKSGTGGIYEQYF. For the CDR3, the DNA is TGTGCCAGCAGCAAATCCGGAACAGGGGGAATCTACGAGCAGTACTTC.

This clone appeared a single time. V is TRBV2 and J is TRBJ1-2; 8 nucleotides align to TRBD1. Looked up from germline, CDR1 is SNHLY and CDR2 is FYNNEI. V gave up 7 bases and J gave up 7 bases; unmatched junction bases: 11. The CDR3 is 14 residues long. DNA of the CDR3: TGTGCCAGCATGAGGACAGGGTCTTCCGCTGGCTACACCTTC. Translated: CASMRTGSSAGYTF.

This sequence joins TRBV7-2 and TRBJ1-5, with 7 bases aligning to TRBD1. The CDR3 spans 16 residues. Trimming took 2 bases from V and 5 from J; bases not matched to a gene: 9. In germline, CDR1 is SGHTA, CDR2 FQGNSA. The DNA for the CDR3 is TGTGCCAGCAGCTTAAGTCCTCCAGGGGGACATCAGCCCCAGCATTTT. Its protein is CASSLSPPGGHQPQHF. Filled out from reference TRBV7-2 and TRBJ1-5, the complete variable domain reads GAGVSQSPSNKVTEKGKDVELRCDPISGHTALYWYRQSLGQGLEFLIYFQGNSAPDKSGLPSDRFSAERTGGSVSTLTIQRTQQEDSAVYLCASSLSPPGGHQPQHFGDGTRLSIL.

The chain is built from TRBV30 and TRBJ1-2; 7 positions agree with TRBD1. Looked up from germline, CDR1 is GTSNPN and CDR2 is SVGIG (reference sequence). The V gene end was trimmed by 7 bases and the J gene end by 7 bases; junction bases not matched to a gene: 21. The CDR3 covers 16 residues. DNA of the CDR3: TGTGCCTCTAACGTAGGGACAGCACCTTCAGGGGGTGGCTACACCTTC. Its translation is CASNVGTAPSGGGYTF.

The chain joins TRBV18 to TRBJ1-3; 8 nucleotides line up with TRBD1. The ends lost 6 bases at V and 0 bases at J; junction bases unmatched: 13. There are 18 residues in the CDR3. Per germline, CDR1 KGHSH and CDR2 LQKENI. The CDR3 spells CASSRSGTGGSSGNTIYF. The CDR3 DNA follows: TGTGCCAGCTCGCGGAGCGGGACAGGCGGATCCTCTGGAAACACCATATATTTT.

The gene calls are TRBV5-4 and TRBJ1-1; 7 nucleotides match TRBD1. Per germline, CDR1 SGHNT and CDR2 YYREEE (reference sequence). The V segment lost 4 bases and the J segment 2 bases; nucleotides outside the gene matches: 5. This CDR3 has 14 residues. The CDR3 spells CASSMGQINTEAFF. CDR3 DNA sequence: TGTGCCAGCAGCATGGGACAGATCAACACTGAAGCTTTCTTT.